The 8 T cell receptor beta chains reported below all come from one sample, sequenced in a study of blood T cells in healthy people across ages. A second roughly 6 to 12 cycle PCR used barcoded and J-beta primers. TCRdb redid the calling of the 5' RACE reads with MiXCR, one entry per CDR3 protein. In the table there are about 640,000 distinct CDR3 sequences, 58% of which are singletons. Sequenced input: blood. The receptors stem from a man aged 60-69 years in good health.

This sequence joins TRBV7-9 and TRBJ2-1; D is possibly TRBD2 (5 bases). CDR1 and CDR2 from the germline V gene are SEHNR and FQNEAQ (reference sequence). This CDR3 region has 14 residues. V lost 2 bases to trimming and J lost 6 bases, with 11 bases between them. For the CDR3, the DNA is TGTGCCAGCAGCTTACCTACTAGGTCCAATGAGCAGTTCTTC. The encoded protein is CASSLPTRSNEQFF.

This clonotype was found a few times. The chain uses TRBV10-3 and TRBJ2-5; TRBD2 agrees at 13 bases. CDR3 size: 14 residues. V trimming: 10 bases; J trimming: 2 bases; junction bases outside the gene matches: 4. Looked up from germline, CDR1 is ENHRY and CDR2 is SYGVKD. The CDR3 bases are TGTGCCACACTAGCGGGGGGGCAGCAAGAGACCCAGTACTTC. This codes for CATLAGGQQETQYF.

To note about this clonotype: Germline and junction disagree at one end, which may indicate a read error. The J gene is TRBJ2-5, the V gene TRBV6-2 or TRBV6-3, with D possibly TRBD2 on 5 matching bases. The V gene's germline CDR1 is MNHEY and CDR2 SVGEGT. There are 12 residues in the CDR3. This CDR3 reads CVSSQRTLAQYF. Written as DNA, the CDR3 is TGTGTCAGCAGCCAGCGGACGTTGGCCCAGTACTTC.

V usage is TRBV12-3 or TRBV12-4 and J usage is TRBJ2-3, with TRBD2 matching over 13 bases. Trimming cost V 6 bases and J 6 bases; bases outside gene matches: 9. CDR3 length: 16 amino acids. DNA of the CDR3: TGTGCCAGCAGCCAGGGACTAGCGGGGCCGCGGGATACGCAGTATTTT. It is translated as CASSQGLAGPRDTQYF.

The chain recombines TRBV10-3 with TRBJ2-5; 7 bases match TRBD1. This CDR3 is 16 amino acids long. J gave up 1 base and V 0 bases, and 5 bases lay outside the gene matches. Germline assignment: CDR1 ENHRY and CDR2 SYGVKD. CDR3 coding DNA: TGTGCCATCAGTGAGTCGAAAGGGGGCTCCCAAGAGACCCAGTACTTC. Translation gives CAISESKGGSQETQYF.

This clonotype was seen many times. The chain couples TRBV29-1 to TRBJ2-7; 9 nucleotides match TRBD1. The CDR3 has 13 residues. The V gene end was trimmed by 4 bases and the J gene end by 5 bases; junction bases not matched to a gene: 6. CDR1 is SQVTM, CDR2 ANQGSEA, per germline. Here the CDR3 reads CSVVGTGPHEQYF. CDR3 nucleotides: TGCAGCGTTGTCGGGACAGGGCCCCACGAGCAGTACTTC.

The CDR3 spells CSAPDGATYNEQFF. In DNA form, the CDR3 reads TGCAGTGCTCCCGACGGGGCGACCTACAATGAGCAGTTCTTC. This chain connects TRBV20-1 to TRBJ2-1; either TRBD1 or TRBD2 may fit D (5 bases each). The CDR3 sequence is 14 residues long. V was shortened by 5 bases and J by 2 bases, with 13 bases between the two germline ends. CDR1 is DFQATT and CDR2 is SNEGSKA in the germline V gene (reference sequence).

This chain links TRBV12-3 or TRBV12-4 with TRBJ2-5, with 8 bases lining up with TRBD2. CDR3 length: 14 residues. Trimming cost V 0 bases and J 7 bases; bases outside gene matches: 4. For the CDR3, the DNA is TGTGCCAGCAGTTTAGCGGATAGCGGGGTGACCCAGTACTTC. Translated, it gives CASSLADSGVTQYF.